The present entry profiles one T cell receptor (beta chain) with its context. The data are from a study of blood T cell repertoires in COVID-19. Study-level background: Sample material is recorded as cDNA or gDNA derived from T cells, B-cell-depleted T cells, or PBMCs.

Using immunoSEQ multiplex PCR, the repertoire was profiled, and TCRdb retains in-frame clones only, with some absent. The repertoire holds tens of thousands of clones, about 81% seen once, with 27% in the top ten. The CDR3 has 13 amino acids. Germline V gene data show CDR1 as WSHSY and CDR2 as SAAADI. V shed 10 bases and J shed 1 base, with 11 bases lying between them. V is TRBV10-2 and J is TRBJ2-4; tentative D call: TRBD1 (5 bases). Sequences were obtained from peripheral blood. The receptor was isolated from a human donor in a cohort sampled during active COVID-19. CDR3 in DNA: TGCGCCACCACACAGGATGCCAAAAACATTCAGTACTTC. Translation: CATTQDAKNIQYF.